The 22 T cell receptor delta chains below all came from one sample that was sequenced in a study of gamma-delta chains in newborns, infants, children. TCRdb called clones from the reads again using CATT. This repertoire shows some 5,000 delta-chain clones, roughly 0.4% found once; its top ten account for around 15%. Material for sequencing was blood. The receptors shown here come from a child who was a newborn, infant or young child, either healthy, febrile or measles-vaccinated (not recorded which).

This clone is classed as medium-sized. Other DNA sequences in the same sample also yield this CDR3. This sequence joins TRDV2 and TRDJ3, with TRDD3 identical over 9 bases. Germline lookup yields CDR1 GEAIGNYY and CDR2 EKD. V dropped 0 bases and J dropped 0; count of bases not matched to a gene: 17. The length of the CDR3 is 23 residues. The CDR3 region is CACDTVSPYWGRPSSWDTRQMFF. The DNA of the CDR3 is TGTGCCTGTGACACCGTATCACCGTACTGGGGGAGACCTAGCTCCTGGGACACCCGACAGATGTTTTTC.

The CDR3 protein is CACDTVLGDTYKLIF. Written as DNA, the CDR3 is TGTGCCTGTGACACCGTACTGGGGGATACCTATAAACTCATCTTT. This chain links TRDV2 with TRDJ1, with 12 bases lining up with TRDD3. The germline gives CDR1 GEAIGNYY, CDR2 EKD. This CDR3 has 15 amino acids. V lost 0 bases and J lost 6; bases outside the gene matches: 4.

This clone is medium-sized in the sample. The sample carries other DNA sequences with the same CDR3. The V gene is TRDV2, the J gene TRDJ3; no clear D gene. Germline assignment: CDR1 GEAIGNYY and CDR2 EKD. Trimming cost V 2 bases and J 0 bases, with 7 bases left between them. The CDR3 runs to 16 residues. The DNA for the CDR3 is TGTGCCTGTGACAGTACTGCCTCCTGGGACACCCGACAGATGTTTTTC. Protein sequence: CACDSTASWDTRQMFF.

This clone came up a few times. TCRdb's protein, taken from a much larger clone, differs from this DNA's translation at residue 16, likely owing to a read error; the protein displayed comes from the DNA. CDR3 loop: CACDTGGYGSSWDTRKMFF. Written as DNA, the CDR3 is TGTGCCTGTGACACTGGGGGATACGGAAGCTCCTGGGACACCCGAAAGATGTTTTTC. This chain connects TRDV2 to TRDJ3; 11 bases align to TRDD3. This CDR3 comprises 19 residues. CDR1 and CDR2 (germline): GEAIGNYY, EKD.

This clone was detected a few times. This likely came from a read error, as a far larger clone is one base away. Distinct nucleotide sequences in the sample also encode this CDR3. This sequence joins TRDV2 and TRDJ1; TRDD3 matches 7 bases. Germline V CDR1 and CDR2: GEAIGNYY, EKD. The V segment lost 1 base and the J segment 4 bases; nucleotides outside the gene matches: 17. The CDR3 spans 18 residues. CDR3 nucleotides: TGTGCCTGTGACACGCTGGGGATATTATACGAAAAGATCGATAAACTCATCTTT. Its protein is CACDTLGILYEKIDKLIF.

This clone showed up just a few times. This probably arose from a read error, given a far larger clone one base away. Other DNA sequences within the sample encode an identical CDR3. The chain links TRDV2 to TRDJ3; the match to TRDD3 covers 8 bases. From germline, CDR1 is GEAIGNYY and CDR2 EKD. CDR3 length equals 20 residues. CDR3 protein: CACDTLGIPRSSWDTRQMFF. For the CDR3, the DNA is TGTGCCTGTGACACCCTGGGGATACCTAGAAGCTCCTGGGACACCCGACAGATGTTTTTT.

The sample holds a few counts of this clone. TCRdb's listed protein matches a much larger clone and diverges from this DNA's translation at residue 6, likely through a read error; the protein shown comes from the DNA. The CDR3 nucleotides are TGTGCCTGTGACCCTCCCTCCTCTTTGACAGCACAACTCTTCTTT. It codes for CACDPPSSLTAQLFF. The chain joins TRDV2 to TRDJ2; no clear D. V shed 3 bases and J shed 0 bases, with 10 bases lying between them. Germline V gene sequence: CDR1 GEAIGNYY, CDR2 EKD. CDR3 length: 15 amino acids.

This clone ranks as medium-sized. The J gene is TRDJ3, the V gene TRDV2, with 11 bases that match TRDD3. This CDR3 has 20 residues. The germline V gene encodes CDR1 GEAIGNYY and CDR2 EKD. V was pared by 2 bases and J by 0 bases, with 8 bases of the junction left unmatched. The CDR3 here is CACDKVLGDKNSWDTRQMFF. The DNA of the CDR3 is TGTGCCTGTGACAAAGTACTGGGGGATAAAAACTCCTGGGACACCCGACAGATGTTTTTC.

This clone is categorized as medium-sized. CDR3 loop: CACDSVPYWGIQRTDKLIF. CDR3 sequence (DNA): TGTGCCTGTGACTCAGTCCCGTACTGGGGGATACAACGCACCGATAAACTCATCTTT. The V and J genes are TRDV2 and TRDJ1; TRDD3 matches at 12 bases. The trim removed 3 bases at V and 1 base at J, leaving 14 bases unmatched. The CDR3 runs 19 residues. Germline V gene data show CDR1 as GEAIGNYY and CDR2 as EKD.

To note about this clone: The protein that TCRdb holds for this DNA derives from a much larger clone and differs from the translated DNA at residue 6, which likely indicates a read error; the protein shown here is translated from the DNA. The chain carries TRDV2 and TRDJ2; D gene ambiguous. This CDR3 has 16 residues. CDR1 GEAIGNYY and CDR2 EKD come from the germline V gene. Trimming took off 0 bases at V and 0 bases at J, with 10 bases between the two ends. The CDR3 bases are TGTGCCTGTGACACCTTCGGTCAAGCTTTGACAGCACAACTCTTCTTT. Its translation: CACDTFGQALTAQLFF.

This clone was counted only a few times. TCRdb's protein for this DNA is that of a much larger clone and differs from the translation at residue 7, likely a read error; the protein shown is the DNA translation. The genes are TRDV2 and TRDJ2; D gene unclear. Trimming removed 0 bases from V and 11 bases from J, with 15 bases in between. CDR3 length: 14 amino acids. Per the germline V gene, CDR1 is GEAIGNYY and CDR2 is EKD. The CDR3 region is CACDTLRYMSQLFF. As DNA, the CDR3 is TGTGCCTGTGACACCCTGAGGTACATGTCGCAACTCTTCTTT.

In this sample, this clone turned up a few times. This DNA's translation and the protein TCRdb lists, from a much larger clone, do not match at residue 5, likely due to a read error; the protein shown is translated from the DNA. This chain links TRDV2 with TRDJ3; tentatively, D is TRDD3 (6 bases). The CDR3 runs 16 residues. CDR1 is GEAIGNYY, CDR2 EKD, per germline. CDR3 amino acids: CACDRGSSWDTRQMFF. The CDR3 region has the DNA TGTGCCTGTGACCGGGGGAGCTCCTGGGATACCCGACAGATGTTTTTC.

Concerning this clone itself: TCRdb's listed protein matches a much larger clone and diverges from this DNA's translation at residue 4, likely through a read error; the protein shown comes from the DNA. The chain couples TRDV2 to TRDJ1; 10 nucleotides line up with TRDD3. CDR1 GEAIGNYY and CDR2 EKD come from the germline V gene. The CDR3 runs 17 residues. The CDR3 DNA reads TGTGCCTGTGGCACCGTAGGAACTGGGGGATACACCGATAAACTCATCTTT. It specifies CACGTVGTGGYTDKLIF.

In the case of this clone: This DNA's translation and the protein TCRdb lists, from a much larger clone, do not match at residue 4, likely due to a read error; the protein shown is translated from the DNA. V is TRDV2 and J is TRDJ2; possible D gene TRDD3, 6 bases. CDR3 length: 15 amino acids. CDR1 and CDR2 from the germline V gene are GEAIGNYY and EKD. CDR3 sequence reads: CACVTLGTLTAQLFF. In DNA, the CDR3 is TGTGCCTGTGTCACCCTGGGGACTTTGACAGCACAACTCTTCTTT.

In its sample, this clone was seen a few times. A much larger clone sits a single nucleotide away, making a read error possible. The same CDR3 is also encoded by other DNA sequences in this sample. The rearrangement links TRDV2 to TRDJ3, with 7 nucleotides matching TRDD3. This CDR3 has 18 amino acids. Germline V gives CDR1 GEAIGNYY, CDR2 EKD. This CDR3 is CACDSTGAPSWDTRQMFF. CDR3 nucleotide sequence: TGTGCCTGTGACAGTACTGGGGCCCCCTCCTGGGACACCCGGCAGATGTTTTTC.

As concerns this clone: The protein that TCRdb holds for this DNA derives from a much larger clone and differs from the translated DNA at residue 8, which likely indicates a read error; the protein shown here is translated from the DNA. The rearrangement joins TRDV2 to TRDJ3, with D possibly being TRDD3 (6 bases). Per the germline V gene, CDR1 is GEAIGNYY and CDR2 is EKD. Trimming cost V 0 bases and J 2 bases, with 10 bases left between them. CDR3 length equals 17 residues. The CDR3 here is CACDTWGDPWDTRQMFF. The CDR3 DNA reads as TGTGCCTGTGACACCTGGGGGGACCCCTGGGACACCCGACAGATGTTTTTC.

Concerning this clone: This likely stems from a read error, as it lies one base from a far larger clone. The sample carries other DNA sequences with the same CDR3. The gene calls are TRDV2 and TRDJ3; 12 bases are a match to TRDD3. CDR1 is GEAIGNYY, CDR2 EKD, per germline. The CDR3 has 20 amino acids. The CDR3 DNA reads as TGTGCCTGTGACACCGCTGATACTGGGGGATACTCCTGGGACACCCGGCAGATGTTTTTC. Amino acids: CACDTADTGGYSWDTRQMFF.

The table lists this clone with a few counts. This may be a read error, as it is one base from a much larger clone. This chain connects TRDV2 to TRDJ3, with TRDD3 matching 12 bases. Germline loops: CDR1 GEAIGNYY, CDR2 EKD. The CDR3 is 20 residues long. Trimming removed 0 bases from V and 2 bases from J; junction bases left unmatched: 7. The CDR3 reads CACDTGLGDTSPWDTRQMFF. CDR3 in DNA: TGTGCCTGTGACACCGGACTGGGGGATACCAGCCCCTGGGACACCCGACAGATGTTTTTC.

A remark on this clone: TCRdb's listed protein matches a much larger clone and diverges from this DNA's translation at residue 6, likely through a read error; the protein shown comes from the DNA. V and J are TRDV2 and TRDJ1; D possibly corresponds to TRDD3 (5 bases). Germline V gene data show CDR1 as GEAIGNYY and CDR2 as EKD. With 3 bases removed from V and 0 bases from J, the gap between germline ends came to 13 bases. The CDR3 spans 15 residues. CDR3 nucleotide sequence: TGTGCCTGTGACGTACAGGGGGGGTACACCGATAAACTCATCTTT. Translation: CACDVQGGYTDKLIF.

To note about this clone: Translating this DNA gives a protein that differs at residue 5 from the TCRdb one, which belongs to a much larger clone; a read error is likely, and the protein shown is this translation. The CDR3 reads CACDAGGSSWDTRQMFF. The CDR3 DNA reads TGTGCCTGTGACGCCGGGGGCTCATCCTGGGACACCCGACAGATGTTTTTC. J is TRDJ3 and V is TRDV2, with D perhaps matching TRDD3 (5 bases). V was shortened by 3 bases and J by 1 base, with 12 bases between the two germline ends. The germline CDR1 and CDR2 sequences are GEAIGNYY and EKD. The CDR3 consists of 17 residues.

This clone was seen only a few times. The TCRdb record carries a much larger clone's protein, which differs from this DNA's translation at residue 4; a read error is the likely cause, and the protein listed here is the DNA translation. In nucleotides, the CDR3 is TGTGCCTGTAACCAGATGGGGGATACTTTGACAGCACAACTCTTCTTT. This translates into CACNQMGDTLTAQLFF. The chain is built from TRDV2 and TRDJ2; TRDD3 agrees at 9 bases. V dropped 6 bases and J dropped 0; count of bases not matched to a gene: 7. The germline CDR1 and CDR2 sequences are GEAIGNYY and EKD. CDR3 size: 16 residues.

This clone was picked up a small number of times. Translating this DNA gives a protein that differs at residue 9 from the TCRdb one, which belongs to a much larger clone; a read error is likely, and the protein shown is this translation. The J gene is TRDJ2, the V gene TRDV2, with D unresolved. This CDR3 is built from 15 residues. The germline CDR1 and CDR2 sequences are GEAIGNYY and EKD. Here the CDR3 reads CACDPLSSFTAQLFF. CDR3 in DNA: TGTGCCTGTGACCCTCTCTCCTCTTTTACAGCACAACTCTTCTTT.